This entry features one TCR beta chain sequence. Assay used: immunoSEQ multiplex PCR; TCRdb lists only in-frame clones, some missing. The sample yields 55,000 to 85,000 clones, 92% seen once. The sample originates from a study of T cell changes during pregnancy in multiple sclerosis. The source of this sequence is a female donor with multiple sclerosis, enrolled in a pregnancy study. The specimen comprised peripheral blood, sampled after pregnancy.

CDR3 sequence (DNA): TGCAGCGTCGCGAAGGACTATAACGAAGCAGAGCAGTACTTC. Its protein is CSVAKDYNEAEQYF. This sequence joins TRBV29-1 and TRBJ2-7; perhaps TRBD2 as D (6 bases). Trimming removed 6 bases from V and 7 bases from J, with 22 bases in between. Germline-derived CDR1 and CDR2 are SQVTM and ANQGSEA. The CDR3 extends over 14 amino acids.